Following are 15 T cell receptor beta chains from one sample sequenced in a study of graft-versus-host responses after intestinal transplantation. No antigen is known for these receptors. This table comes from immunoSEQ multiplex PCR, and its TCRdb copy is limited to in-frame clones, with some not included. Of approximately 70,000 clones in the sample, under 90% were seen once. The specimen comprised unstimulated CD4+ T cells sorted from spleen or lymph node cells, sampled before transplant. The receptors derive from a human donor who was the organ donor for an intestinal transplant.

The chain joins TRBV6-1 to TRBJ1-6; D remains ambiguous. CDR3 length: 17 amino acids. Germline V gives CDR1 MNHNS, CDR2 SASEGT. Trimming removed 4 bases at V and 0 bases at J, with 13 bases between. This CDR3 is CASSVVQKSSYNSPLHF. The CDR3 DNA sequence: TGTGCCAGCAGTGTTGTACAGAAGAGCTCCTATAATTCACCCCTCCACTTT.

The chain has TRBV28 and TRBJ1-2; TRBD1 matches 9 bases. This CDR3 spans 14 amino acids. Germline loops: CDR1 MDHEN, CDR2 SYDVKM. J lost 8 bases, V lost 1 base, and 5 bases had no gene match. CDR3 amino acids: CASSLSPGQGGYTF. The CDR3 DNA is TGTGCCAGCAGTTTATCACCGGGACAGGGAGGCTACACCTTC.

This clone was picked up a small number of times. The junction differs from germline at one of its ends, possibly a read error. This sequence joins TRBV5-6 and TRBJ1-6; 7 bases are shared with TRBD1. The CDR3 runs 14 residues. The germline CDR1 and CDR2 sequences are SGHDT and YYEEEE. In nucleotides, the CDR3 is TGTGCCAGCAGCTTGCTGACAGGGTCAGCGTCTGGCGTATTT. Translation gives CASSLLTGSASGVF.

This clone was detected a few times. The chain carries TRBV6-5 and TRBJ1-6; possible D gene TRBD1, 5 bases. The CDR3 spans 14 residues. Per the germline V gene, CDR1 is MNHEY and CDR2 is SVGAGI. The V gene lost 6 bases and the J gene lost 5 bases, with 11 bases spanning the gap. The CDR3 protein is CASSRVPNNSPLHF. In DNA, the CDR3 is TGTGCCAGCAGCAGGGTACCCAATAATTCACCCCTCCACTTT.

The V call is TRBV7-8, the J call TRBJ1-6; 8 bases are shared with TRBD1. The J segment lost 3 bases and the V segment lost 5 bases, leaving 6 bases of the junction unmatched. This CDR3 has 16 amino acids. Germline values: CDR1 SGHVS, CDR2 FQNEAQ. In DNA, the CDR3 is TGTGCCAGCAGCACAAATGGACAGGGCTATAATTCACCCCTCCACTTT. It specifies CASSTNGQGYNSPLHF. Together with reference TRBV7-8 and TRBJ1-6, the CDR3 gives the full variable domain: GAGVSQSPRYKVAKRGQDVALRCDPISGHVSLFWYQQALGQGPEFLTYFQNEAQLDKSGLPSDRFFAERPEGSVSTLKIQRTQQEDSAVYLCASSTNGQGYNSPLHFGNGTRLTVT.

This sequence joins TRBV4-2 and TRBJ2-5, with 10 nucleotides matching TRBD2. The germline V gene encodes CDR1 LGHNA and CDR2 YNFKEQ. V lost 4 bases and J lost 7; bases outside the gene matches: 12. The length of the CDR3 is 16 residues. CDR3 sequence (DNA): TGTGCCAGCAGCCCCGGCCTAGCGGGGGCCGACGGGACCCAGTACTTC. Translation gives CASSPGLAGADGTQYF.

The gene calls are TRBV28 and TRBJ1-4; 8 positions match TRBD1. Trimming cost V 3 bases and J 8 bases; bases outside gene matches: 14. The CDR3 length is 17 residues. Germline CDR1 is MDHEN and CDR2 is SYDVKM. CDR3: CASSLARDRPRGEKLFF. The CDR3 nucleotides read TGTGCCAGCAGTTTGGCCCGGGACAGGCCTCGCGGGGAAAAACTGTTTTTT.

V is TRBV10-3 and J is TRBJ2-3, with a weak D call TRBD2 (6 bases). Trimming removed 2 bases from V and 1 base from J, with 16 bases in between. The germline gives CDR1 ENHRY, CDR2 SYGVKD. CDR3 length: 17 residues. CDR3 coding DNA: TGTGCCATCAGTGAGCATCGGCGGGGCGAAGGCACAGATACGCAGTATTTT. This codes for CAISEHRRGEGTDTQYF.

The chain has TRBV27 and TRBJ1-2; D not certain. Looked up from germline, CDR1 is MNHEY and CDR2 is SMNVEV (reference sequence). V dropped 6 bases and J dropped 3 bases, with 11 bases sitting between them. The CDR3 totals 13 residues. The CDR3 region has the DNA TGTGCCAGCAGAGGTGGAGGAGACTATGGCTACACCTTC. It yields the protein CASRGGGDYGYTF.

CDR3 protein: CASSQTGLGGAFF. The CDR3 nucleotides read TGTGCCAGCAGCCAAACAGGGTTGGGGGGGGCTTTCTTT. This chain links TRBV7-9 with TRBJ1-1; TRBD1 is a possible D gene (6 bases). This CDR3 is built from 13 residues. V dropped 5 bases and J dropped 11 bases, with 18 bases sitting between them. Germline CDR1 SEHNR, CDR2 FQNEAQ (reference sequence).

The V and J genes are TRBV7-8 and TRBJ1-5; 9 positions agree with TRBD1. This CDR3 has 18 residues. V trimming: 8 bases; J trimming: 0 bases; junction bases outside the gene matches: 14. Germline CDR1 and CDR2: SGHVS and FQNEAQ. The CDR3: CASLPGQGNLHSNQPQHF. For the CDR3, the DNA is TGTGCCAGCTTACCGGGACAGGGAAATTTACATAGCAATCAGCCCCAGCATTTT.

This chain connects TRBV5-1 to TRBJ2-7; TRBD1 aligns across 11 bases. This CDR3 region has 16 residues. Trimming took 0 bases from V and 3 from J; bases not matched to a gene: 5. Germline V gives CDR1 SGHRS, CDR2 YFSETQ. The CDR3: CASSLAPGTGGYEQYV. The CDR3 nucleotides read TGCGCCAGCAGCTTGGCCCCCGGGACAGGGGGCTACGAGCAGTACGTC.

V and J are TRBV4-3 and TRBJ1-2, with 7 bases identical to TRBD1. The V segment lost 2 bases and the J segment 4 bases; nucleotides outside the gene matches: 7. Germline loops: CDR1 LGHNA, CDR2 YSLEER. The CDR3 extends over 15 amino acids. In nucleotides, the CDR3 is TGCGCCAGCAGCCAAACAGCAGGGGACAGCTATGGCTACACCTTC. The encoded protein is CASSQTAGDSYGYTF.

The rearrangement uses TRBV7-9 and TRBJ1-2, with 10 bases identical to TRBD1. This CDR3 spans 13 amino acids. V dropped 4 bases and J dropped 7; count of bases not matched to a gene: 3. Looked up from germline, CDR1 is SEHNR and CDR2 is FQNEAQ (reference sequence). CDR3 nucleotide sequence: TGTGCCAGCAGCTACGACAGGGGGCTTGGCTACACCTTC. It codes for CASSYDRGLGYTF.

CDR3 nucleotide sequence: TGTGCCAGCAGTTCACTAGCGGGGGGCTCCTCCTACGAGCAGTACGTC. Translated, it gives CASSSLAGGSSYEQYV. The chain employs TRBV28 and TRBJ2-7; TRBD2 matches 12 bases. The germline gives CDR1 MDHEN, CDR2 SYDVKM. Trimming removed 4 bases from V and 0 bases from J; junction bases left unmatched: 4. CDR3 length equals 16 residues.